These T cell receptor beta chains were read from a single sample in a study of blood T cell repertoires in COVID-19. The data were produced by immunoSEQ multiplex PCR, yet TCRdb's version contains in-frame clones alone and is incomplete. The sample carries 130,000 to 150,000 clones, about 87% recorded once. The sample was peripheral blood. All receptors derive from a man aged 45 to 65 who had recovered from COVID-19. Each CDR3 is given with its conserved first and last residue. D genes are given only for firm matches. Size is stated for part of the rows, as once, few or many counts, or as a class when the clone is expanded.

clone size: -
D gene: TRBD2
V gene: TRBV27
J gene: TRBJ2-3
CDR3 protein: CASSPSGGITDTQYF
CDR3 DNA: TGTGCCAGCAGTCCCAGCGGGGGGATCACAGATACGCAGTATTTT

clone size: -
D gene: TRBD1
V gene: TRBV5-5
J gene: TRBJ1-2
CDR3 protein: CASSRDSYGYTF
CDR3 DNA: TGTGCCAGCAGCCGGGACAGCTATGGCTACACCTTC

clone size: -
D gene: TRBD1
V gene: TRBV5-1
J gene: TRBJ1-6
CDR3 protein: CASSLVPTGANSPLHF
CDR3 DNA: TGCGCCAGCAGCTTGGTGCCGACAGGGGCTAATTCACCCCTCCACTTT

clone size: -
D gene: TRBD1
V gene: TRBV5-1
J gene: TRBJ2-7
CDR3 protein: CASSERTGGEQYF
CDR3 DNA: TGCGCCAGCAGCGAACGGACAGGGGGCGAGCAGTACTTC

clone size: once
D gene: TRBD1
V gene: TRBV4-1
J gene: TRBJ1-1
CDR3 protein: CASSQEGTGVGTEAFF
CDR3 DNA: TGCGCCAGCAGCCAAGAGGGGACAGGGGTGGGCACTGAAGCTTTCTTT

clone size: -
D gene: -
V gene: TRBV5-1
J gene: TRBJ1-4
CDR3 protein: CASSLEGLANEKLFF
CDR3 DNA: TGCGCCAGCAGCTTGGAGGGGCTAGCTAATGAAAAACTGTTTTTT

clone size: -
D gene: TRBD1
V gene: TRBV11-2
J gene: TRBJ1-1
CDR3 protein: CASSLSRGLTEAFF
CDR3 DNA: TGTGCCAGCAGCTTATCCAGGGGGCTCACTGAAGCTTTCTTT

clone size: -
D gene: TRBD1
V gene: TRBV6-5
J gene: TRBJ2-1
CDR3 protein: CASRRTGTDTDEQFF
CDR3 DNA: TGTGCCAGCAGACGAACCGGGACAGACACGGATGAGCAGTTCTTC

clone size: -
D gene: -
V gene: TRBV9
J gene: TRBJ2-3
CDR3 protein: CASLRGTASTDTQYF
CDR3 DNA: TGTGCCAGCCTCCGGGGGACAGCTAGCACAGATACGCAGTATTTT

clone size: -
D gene: TRBD1
V gene: TRBV9
J gene: TRBJ1-1
CDR3 protein: CASSVGPGTGQGASYITEAFF
CDR3 DNA: TGTGCCAGCAGCGTAGGCCCTGGGACTGGACAGGGGGCATCTTATATCACTGAAGCTTTCTTT

clone size: -
D gene: -
V gene: TRBV4-3
J gene: TRBJ1-5
CDR3 protein: CASSQDPQGNSNQPQHF
CDR3 DNA: TGCGCCAGCAGCCAAGACCCTCAGGGTAATAGCAATCAGCCCCAGCATTTT

clone size: -
D gene: TRBD1
V gene: TRBV10-1
J gene: TRBJ2-3
CDR3 protein: CASSESRGPDTQYF
CDR3 DNA: TGCGCCAGCAGTGAGTCAAGGGGGCCAGATACGCAGTATTTT

clone size: -
D gene: -
V gene: TRBV18
J gene: TRBJ2-3
CDR3 protein: CASSPQVRGTDTQYF
CDR3 DNA: TGTGCCAGCTCACCACAGGTCAGGGGCACAGATACGCAGTATTTT

clone size: -
D gene: TRBD2
V gene: TRBV2
J gene: TRBJ2-3
CDR3 protein: CASRGLAAITDTQYF
CDR3 DNA: TGTGCCAGCAGGGGACTAGCGGCGATCACAGATACGCAGTATTTT

clone size: few
D gene: TRBD1
V gene: TRBV10-2
J gene: TRBJ1-6
CDR3 protein: CASRTGGDSPLHF
CDR3 DNA: TGCGCCAGCCGGACAGGGGGTGATTCACCCCTCCACTTT

clone size: -
D gene: -
V gene: TRBV2
J gene: TRBJ2-2
CDR3 protein: CASSGASQPNTGELFF
CDR3 DNA: TGTGCCAGCAGTGGGGCGAGCCAACCGAACACCGGGGAGCTGTTTTTT

clone size: -
D gene: -
V gene: TRBV7-9
J gene: TRBJ1-3
CDR3 protein: CASSLAGVPGNTIYF
CDR3 DNA: TGTGCCAGCAGCCTTGCGGGGGTCCCTGGAAACACCATATATTTT

clone size: -
D gene: -
V gene: TRBV5-5
J gene: TRBJ2-1
CDR3 protein: CASSSGTPQARGNEQFF
CDR3 DNA: TGTGCCAGCAGCTCCGGGACACCCCAAGCTAGGGGCAATGAGCAGTTCTTC

clone size: -
D gene: TRBD2
V gene: TRBV18
J gene: TRBJ2-6
CDR3 protein: CASSRSSGGAYRSGANVLTF
CDR3 DNA: TGTGCCAGCTCAAGGTCTAGCGGGGGGGCCTATCGATCTGGGGCCAACGTCCTGACTTTC

clone size: -
D gene: TRBD1
V gene: TRBV7-2
J gene: TRBJ2-7
CDR3 protein: CASSPDRERPTYEQYF
CDR3 DNA: TGTGCCAGCAGCCCGGACAGGGAAAGACCTACCTACGAGCAGTACTTC

clone size: few
D gene: TRBD1
V gene: TRBV7-2
J gene: TRBJ2-7
CDR3 protein: CASSLGPLGTGRAHEQYF
CDR3 DNA: TGTGCCAGCAGCTTAGGCCCACTTGGGACAGGGAGGGCCCACGAGCAGTACTTC

clone size: -
D gene: -
V gene: TRBV7-9
J gene: TRBJ1-3
CDR3 protein: CASSLDTVAGNTIYF
CDR3 DNA: TGTGCCAGCAGCTTAGATACAGTCGCTGGAAACACCATATATTTT

clone size: -
D gene: -
V gene: TRBV30
J gene: TRBJ2-5
CDR3 protein: CAWSTGRQETQYF
CDR3 DNA: TGTGCCTGGAGCACAGGGAGACAAGAGACCCAGTACTTC

clone size: -
D gene: TRBD1
V gene: TRBV7-6
J gene: TRBJ1-4
CDR3 protein: CASSSRQGFNEKLFF
CDR3 DNA: TGTGCCAGCAGCTCAAGACAGGGCTTTAATGAAAAACTGTTTTTT

clone size: -
D gene: -
V gene: TRBV7-9
J gene: TRBJ1-1
CDR3 protein: CASSPGGIPTEAFF
CDR3 DNA: TGTGCCAGCTCGCCCGGGGGGATTCCCACTGAAGCTTTCTTT

clone size: once
D gene: -
V gene: TRBV11-3
J gene: TRBJ1-1
CDR3 protein: CASSLDLSREAFF
CDR3 DNA: TGTGCCAGCAGCTTAGATCTTAGTCGGGAAGCTTTCTTT

clone size: once
D gene: -
V gene: TRBV3-1/TRBV3-2
J gene: TRBJ1-1
CDR3 protein: CASSQVSTGTEAFF
CDR3 DNA: TGTGCCAGCAGCCAAGTGTCAACCGGGACTGAAGCTTTCTTT

clone size: -
D gene: -
V gene: TRBV4-2
J gene: TRBJ1-6
CDR3 protein: CASSQAVLGANSPLHF
CDR3 DNA: TGTGCCAGCAGCCAAGCCGTCCTAGGGGCAAATTCACCCCTCCACTTT

clone size: -
D gene: TRBD1
V gene: TRBV20-1
J gene: TRBJ1-2
CDR3 protein: CSASGQGAYGYTF
CDR3 DNA: TGCAGTGCTAGTGGACAGGGGGCCTATGGCTACACCTTC